This T cell receptor beta chain was identified in a study of blood T cell repertoires in COVID-19. Study background: Both acute and convalescent COVID-19 samples were obtained from the United States, Italy and Spain. Sources were T cells, B-cell-depleted T cells, or PBMCs; the material itself was cDNA or gDNA.

In the source study's methods: It was from reference gene primer amplification that nucleated cell counts were estimated. Clones were read by immunoSEQ multiplex PCR, and TCRdb kept only the in-frame ones, dropping some. The V and J calls and clone size are taken from that table; D and trimming were inferred from the DNA. This table has a few hundred thousand clones, approximately 79% appearing once. The cohort comprised adults aged 18 to 89 years residing in approximately 22 US areas. This CDR3 comprises 15 residues. Trimming removed 0 bases at V and 8 bases at J, with 16 bases between. CDR1 and CDR2 (germline): LGHDT, YNNKEL (reference sequence).

The clonotype comes from a man between 25 and 39 years old with acute COVID-19. V gene TRBV3-1 (or the pseudogene TRBV3-2) combines with J gene TRBJ1-1, with unresolved D. Sequencing input: PBMCs or T cells enriched from blood (not recorded which). In nucleotides, the CDR3 is TGTGCCAGCAGCCAAGATCATAAGTCGGGTACCGAAGCTTTCTTT. Protein product: CASSQDHKSGTEAFF.